This entry lists 26 T cell receptor beta chains sequenced from one sample in a study of CD8 T cells in Susac syndrome. Reverse transcription of roughly 0.5 to 1 ug RNA was carried out with random hexamers. TCRdb ran MiXCR on the immunoSEQ multiplex PCR reads and lists one entry per CDR3 protein. The repertoire holds 65,000 to 80,000 distinct CDR3 sequences, with around 90% as singletons. Sequenced sample: CD8+ T cells from PBMCs. All receptors derive from a human donor with multiple sclerosis.

The genes are TRBV4-1 and TRBJ2-1; D may be TRBD2 (6 bases). The V end lost 1 base, the J end lost 8 bases, and 12 bases lay between the germline ends. CDR1 MGHRA and CDR2 YSYEKL come from the germline V gene. The CDR3 spans 14 residues. This CDR3 reads CASSQGGTYDEQFF. CDR3 nucleotide sequence: TGCGCCAGCAGCCAAGGAGGGACTTACGATGAGCAGTTCTTC.

The rearrangement joins TRBV2 to TRBJ2-7; 11 bases are a match to TRBD2. CDR1 is SNHLY, CDR2 FYNNEI, per germline. The CDR3 totals 15 residues. With 6 bases clipped from V and 4 bases from J, the junction kept 8 bases outside the gene matches. The CDR3 is CASREGTSGEYEQYF. The CDR3 coding sequence is TGTGCCAGCAGGGAGGGGACTAGCGGAGAATACGAGCAGTACTTC.

This chain links TRBV21-1 with TRBJ1-2. TRBV21-1 is classified as a pseudogene. This CDR3 has 13 residues. CDR3 nucleotides: TGTGCCAGCAGCAAAGGGCAGATCTATGGCTACACCTTC. It is translated as CASSKGQIYGYTF.

The chain is built from TRBV6-2 or TRBV6-3 and TRBJ1-2; D gene unclear. The CDR3 has 13 residues. V was pared by 3 bases and J by 6 bases, with 11 bases between. The germline gives CDR1 MNHEY, CDR2 SVGEGT. CDR3 in amino acids: CASSYTGWDGYTF. The CDR3 DNA is TGTGCCAGCAGTTATACCGGCTGGGATGGCTACACCTTC.

The chain couples TRBV10-2 to TRBJ2-1, with D maybe TRBD2 (6 bases). This CDR3 spans 15 amino acids. CDR1 is WSHSY and CDR2 is SAAADI in the germline V gene. The V and J ends lost 9 bases and 4 bases respectively, with 19 bases between them. The CDR3 is CASTSATGVYNEQFF. In DNA, the CDR3 is TGCGCCAGTACCTCCGCAACGGGGGTATACAATGAGCAGTTCTTC.

This chain connects TRBV6-2 or TRBV6-3 to TRBJ2-7; D is unresolved. Trimming cost V 0 bases and J 2 bases, with 5 bases left between them. CDR3 length equals 13 residues. The germline V gene encodes CDR1 MNHEY and CDR2 SVGEGT. The CDR3 loop is CASSYSLTYEQYF. The CDR3, as DNA: TGTGCCAGCAGTTACTCGCTAACCTACGAGCAGTACTTC.

The chain has TRBV14 and TRBJ2-1, with a weak D call TRBD2 (6 bases). This CDR3 spans 15 amino acids. With 5 bases removed from V and 0 bases from J, the gap between germline ends came to 11 bases. From germline, CDR1 is SGHDN and CDR2 FVKESK. The CDR3 is CASSSHGGSYNEQFF. The CDR3 nucleotides read TGTGCCAGCAGCTCCCACGGGGGCTCCTACAATGAGCAGTTCTTC. Full variable domain (missing parts from reference TRBV14 and TRBJ2-1): EAGVTQFPSHSVIEKGQTVTLRCDPISGHDNLYWYRRVMGKEIKFLLHFVKESKQDESGMPNNRFLAERTGGTYSTLKVQPAELEDSGVYFCASSSHGGSYNEQFFGPGTRLTVL.

The chain carries TRBV6-5 and TRBJ1-6; D unresolved. This CDR3 comprises 17 residues. With 4 bases removed from V and 7 bases from J, the gap between germline ends came to 20 bases. Germline CDR1 reads MNHEY; CDR2 reads SVGAGI. The DNA of the CDR3 is TGTGCCAGCAGTTCGAACTTATTAGGGCACCCAAATTCACCCCTCCACTTT. Translating it yields CASSSNLLGHPNSPLHF.

The chain employs TRBV3-1 and TRBJ2-7; D gene unclear. The length of the CDR3 is 15 residues. V was pared by 0 bases and J by 6 bases, with 15 bases between. Germline V CDR1 and CDR2: LGHDT, YNNKEL (reference sequence). The CDR3 sequence is CASSQDTLAPGEQYF. CDR3 bases: TGTGCCAGCAGCCAAGATACTCTGGCCCCCGGCGAGCAGTACTTC.

The chain is built from TRBV27 and TRBJ2-2; possible D gene TRBD2, 6 bases. The germline gives CDR1 MNHEY, CDR2 SMNVEV (reference sequence). This CDR3 spans 14 amino acids. Between the trimmed V and J ends, which lost 6 bases and 4 bases, there was a span of 12 bases. Written as DNA, the CDR3 is TGTGCCAGCAGCCCAGGGAGGTCCACCGGGGAGCTGTTTTTT. Amino acid sequence: CASSPGRSTGELFF.

The rearrangement uses TRBV4-1 and TRBJ2-2; D is possibly TRBD1 or TRBD2 (5 bases each). The germline V and J ends were trimmed by 4 bases and 5 bases, with 17 bases remaining between them. CDR1 is MGHRA and CDR2 is YSYEKL in the germline V gene. The CDR3 length is 16 residues. The CDR3 DNA reads as TGCGCCAGCAGCCTTCCTCCGGGACGGCTTACCGGGGAGCTGTTTTTT. Amino acids: CASSLPPGRLTGELFF.

The genes are TRBV4-3 and TRBJ2-2; 8 nucleotides agree with TRBD2. The CDR3 has 15 amino acids. The V segment lost 2 bases and the J segment 5 bases; nucleotides outside the gene matches: 4. In germline, CDR1 is LGHNA, CDR2 YSLEER. The CDR3 is CASSQLAGGTGELFF. The CDR3 DNA follows: TGCGCCAGCAGCCAACTAGCGGGCGGGACCGGGGAGCTGTTTTTT.

The CDR3 region is CASSHFTGPYGYTF. CDR3 in DNA: TGCGCCAGCAGCCATTTCACAGGGCCCTATGGCTACACCTTC. The rearrangement uses TRBV4-3 and TRBJ1-2; tentatively, D is TRBD1 (6 bases). The CDR3 length is 14 residues. Germline V gene data show CDR1 as LGHNA and CDR2 as YSLEER. Trimming took 3 bases from V and 4 from J, leaving 12 bases between them.

This clonotype was observed a few times. V and J are TRBV7-8 and TRBJ2-1; unclear D gene. V lost 3 bases and J lost 0, with 6 bases in between. The CDR3 has 14 amino acids. Germline CDR1 reads SGHVS; CDR2 reads FQNEAQ. CDR3 region: CASSFASSYNEQFF. In nucleotides, the CDR3 is TGTGCCAGCAGCTTTGCAAGCTCCTACAATGAGCAGTTCTTC.

The V call is TRBV12-3 or TRBV12-4, the J call TRBJ1-3, with TRBD1 identical over 8 bases. V lost 5 bases and J lost 2; bases outside the gene matches: 11. The CDR3 has 17 amino acids. CDR3 DNA sequence: TGTGCCAGCAGTCCCTTCGGGCAGGGGGCGCCTGGAAACACCATATATTTT. Its protein is CASSPFGQGAPGNTIYF.

The chain links TRBV24-1 to TRBJ2-1, with D possibly matching TRBD2 (6 bases). CDR1 KGHDR and CDR2 SFDVKD come from the germline V gene. The CDR3 has 13 residues. The V end was cut by 4 bases, the J end by 8 bases, with 11 bases between. DNA for the CDR3: TGTGCCACCAGTGACAGCCCGGGGGATGAGCAGTTCTTC. It encodes CATSDSPGDEQFF.

The chain recombines TRBV11-2 with TRBJ1-2, with D maybe TRBD1 (5 bases). Germline assignment: CDR1 SGHAT and CDR2 FQNNGV. Trimming stripped 1 base from V and 4 bases from J, with 16 bases between. The CDR3 covers 16 residues. As DNA, the CDR3 is TGTGCCAGCAGCTTAGCCCTCAGCGGGAGGGGCTATGGCTACACCTTC. Translation: CASSLALSGRGYGYTF.

The chain is built from TRBV7-7 and TRBJ2-2; 10 bases fit TRBD1. This CDR3 is built from 15 residues. V lost 4 bases and J lost 5; bases outside the gene matches: 4. Germline V gene sequence: CDR1 SSHAT, CDR2 FNYEAQ (reference sequence). The CDR3 spells CASSSTGGGTGELFF. CDR3 coding DNA: TGTGCCAGCAGCTCGACAGGGGGCGGGACCGGGGAGCTGTTTTTT.

V usage is TRBV12-3 or TRBV12-4 and J usage is TRBJ1-5; D uncertain. The V gene lost 0 bases and the J gene lost 7 bases, with 7 bases spanning the gap. The CDR3 runs 13 residues. The CDR3 DNA reads TGTGCCAGCAGTTTAGCGATGGGGCAGCCCCAGCATTTT. It is translated as CASSLAMGQPQHF.

The chain combines TRBV6-1 with TRBJ2-3, with D unclear. V gave up 1 base and J gave up 2 bases, with 19 bases separating them. Germline CDR1 is MNHNS and CDR2 is SASEGT. This CDR3 is 18 amino acids long. The chain's CDR3 is CASSEVWELELNTDTQYF. The CDR3 coding sequence is TGTGCCAGCAGTGAAGTATGGGAACTCGAGCTCAACACAGATACGCAGTATTTT.

This chain links TRBV2 with TRBJ1-1, with 7 positions matching TRBD1. V gave up 5 bases and J gave up 2 bases; unmatched junction bases: 5. In germline, CDR1 is SNHLY, CDR2 FYNNEI. CDR3 size: 14 residues. The CDR3, as DNA: TGTGCCAGCAGTTACCGGGACAGTAACACTGAAGCTTTCTTT. This encodes CASSYRDSNTEAFF.

The rearrangement uses TRBV4-2 and TRBJ2-7, with 15 bases matching TRBD2. Germline CDR1 is LGHNA and CDR2 is YNFKEQ. The V and J ends lost 3 bases and 0 bases, in that order; junction bases with no gene match: 12. CDR3 size: 20 residues. CDR3 residues: CASSHSTGLAGGRSSYEQYF. The DNA of the CDR3 is TGTGCCAGCAGCCATTCCACGGGACTAGCGGGAGGCAGGAGCTCCTACGAGCAGTACTTC.

The gene calls are TRBV29-1 and TRBJ2-1; no definite D call. Germline assignment: CDR1 SQVTM and CDR2 ANQGSEA. Deletions cut 1 base from V and 3 bases from J, with 10 bases between. CDR3 size: 14 residues. The CDR3 region has the DNA TGCAGCGTTGAAGGGACCCTTTTCTACAATGAGCAGTTCTTC. Amino acids: CSVEGTLFYNEQFF.

The V gene is TRBV20-1, the J gene TRBJ1-2; 10 bases match TRBD1. Germline trimming cut 5 bases from V and 6 bases from J; bases unmatched to any gene: 3. Germline V lookup: CDR1 DFQATT, CDR2 SNEGSKA (reference sequence). CDR3 length equals 12 residues. This chain's CDR3 is CSAPGQGHGYTF. The CDR3, as DNA: TGCAGTGCTCCGGGACAGGGGCATGGCTACACCTTC.

This chain connects TRBV14 to TRBJ2-7; 10 positions match TRBD1. Losses at the gene ends were 2 bases for V and 4 bases for J; bases not matched to a gene: 2. The CDR3 has 14 residues. The germline gives CDR1 SGHDN, CDR2 FVKESK. CDR3 sequence: CASSQWGQGYEQYF. The CDR3, as DNA: TGTGCCAGCAGCCAATGGGGACAGGGGTACGAGCAGTACTTC.

This chain uses TRBV4-2 with TRBJ2-3; D is uncertain. The ends were cut back, 0 bases at V and 0 bases at J, with 4 bases in the middle. Germline values: CDR1 LGHNA, CDR2 YNFKEQ. The CDR3 is 14 amino acids. CDR3 DNA: TGTGCCAGCAGCCAAGATGACAGCACAGATACGCAGTATTTT. The encoded protein is CASSQDDSTDTQYF.